This T cell receptor (beta chain) was profiled in a study of T cell responses to AZD1222 COVID-19 vaccine. Overall study results and limits: No repertoire was sampled before or during the peak T cell response, only after it.

As for this clone: The antigen is not known.

TCRdb keeps only in-frame clones here, not all; method: immunoSEQ multiplex PCR. The data contain some 120,000 clones, about 87% of them singletons. This CDR3 is built from 14 residues. Germline CDR1 and CDR2: SGHTA and FQGNSA. The V end was cut by 6 bases, the J end by 8 bases, with 17 bases between. The gene calls are TRBV7-2 and TRBJ2-1; tentatively, D is TRBD2 (6 bases). The source material was peripheral blood, sampled on day 0 of AZD1222 vaccination. The sequence derives from an adult in good health. In nucleotides, the CDR3 is TGTGCCAGCAGAAACCCGGACGGGGGTCATGAGCAGTTCTTC. This gives the protein CASRNPDGGHEQFF.